Listed here are 18 T cell receptor beta chains from one sample, sequenced in a study of vaccination and CD4 T cells after COVID-19 (dated by TCRdb to the early 2020s). The library was built by means of PCR. The data were produced on an Illumina iSeq 100. At the Johns Hopkins FTIC core, DNA from the cultured CD4+ T cells underwent TCR sequencing with the Oncomine TCR Beta short-read assay. TCRdb handled the public reads itself, with Q25 trimming in fastp and clone calling in MiXCR, and kept productive beta chains. For every CDR3 protein sequence, its rows merge into one entry that carries the most common genes and DNA. A total of some 12,000 distinct CDR3 sequences appear in this sample, about 65% of them only once. The leading ten clones occupy 26% of the sample. The antigens these receptors bind are not known. What this sample's treatment or condition label stands for: roughly nine-day PBMC culture with coronavirus spike peptide pools or control peptides (ViraFEST assay).

Source: CD4+ T cells from blood, cultured in vitro, taken before SARS-CoV-2 vaccination. The receptors shown here come from a human donor who had recovered from COVID-19.

This clonotype has a handful of counts. The V call is TRBV20-1, the J call TRBJ1-6, with 7 positions matching TRBD1. The CDR3 consists of 13 residues. Germline CDR1 is DFQATT and CDR2 is SNEGSKA (reference sequence). The CDR3 sequence: CSYGTDYNSPLHF. CDR3 DNA: TGCAGCTACGGGACAGACTATAATTCACCCCTCCACTTT.

This clonotype has a handful of counts. The CDR3 loop reads CSANDDNQETQYF. The CDR3 DNA follows: TGCAGTGCTAACGACGACAACCAAGAGACCCAGTACTTC. This chain connects TRBV20-1 to TRBJ2-5; no clear D gene. Germline V gives CDR1 DFQATT, CDR2 SNEGSKA (reference sequence). The CDR3 has 13 residues. V dropped 4 bases and J dropped 0 bases, with 9 bases sitting between them.

The J gene is TRBJ2-7, the V gene TRBV5-4, with 8 bases identical to TRBD2. V shed 0 bases, J shed 3 bases, and the junction held 5 bases outside the gene matches. The CDR3 runs 15 residues. The V gene's germline CDR1 is SGHNT and CDR2 YYREEE (reference sequence). The CDR3 DNA follows: TGTGCCAGCAGCTTGGGGGGCGGGAGGTTCTACGAGCAGTACTTC. Protein sequence: CASSLGGGRFYEQYF.

The CDR3 nucleotides read TGTGCCAGTAGTACCGGTAATAGGCTGCCCCAGCATTTT. Protein sequence: CASSTGNRLPQHF. The rearrangement joins TRBV19 to TRBJ1-5; no definite D call. With 4 bases removed from V and 9 bases from J, the gap between germline ends came to 13 bases. The germline CDR1 and CDR2 sequences are LNHDA and SQIVND (reference sequence). The CDR3 sequence is 13 residues long.

V gene TRBV6-1 combines with J gene TRBJ2-5; 7 bases map to TRBD2. This CDR3 spans 16 amino acids. V lost 3 bases to trimming and J lost 2 bases; unmatched junction nucleotides: 9. Looked up from germline, CDR1 is MNHNS and CDR2 is SASEGT. The CDR3 DNA reads as TGTGCCAGCAGTGAGTGGGCGGGAGCGGGGCAAGAGACCCAGTACTTC. Its translation is CASSEWAGAGQETQYF.

This clonotype was detected only a few times. The chain combines TRBV27 with TRBJ1-1; 8 bases fit TRBD1. With V trimmed by 5 bases and J by 0 bases, 11 bases remained unmatched. Germline-derived CDR1 and CDR2 are MNHEY and SMNVEV (reference sequence). This CDR3 comprises 17 residues. The DNA for the CDR3 is TGTGCCAGCAGTGGCAGGCAGGGGGCTCTAATGAACACTGAAGCTTTCTTT. This codes for CASSGRQGALMNTEAFF.

The chain has TRBV15 and TRBJ2-7; 10 bases align to TRBD1. The CDR3 sequence is 17 residues long. Trimming removed 2 bases from V and 4 bases from J; junction bases left unmatched: 11. Germline CDR1 is LNHNV and CDR2 is YYDKDF (reference sequence). CDR3 loop: CATSRSAGDRGRYEQYF. CDR3 DNA: TGTGCCACCAGCAGATCTGCGGGGGACAGGGGCCGATACGAGCAGTACTTC.

The chain joins TRBV20-1 to TRBJ2-6; maybe TRBD2 (5 bases). The CDR3 runs to 14 residues. Germline CDR1 and CDR2: DFQATT and SNEGSKA (reference sequence). Trimming took off 6 bases at V and 3 bases at J, with 12 bases between the two ends. This CDR3 is CSAVPGGGANVLTF. The CDR3 DNA reads TGCAGTGCGGTCCCAGGAGGTGGGGCCAACGTCCTGACTTTC.

The chain recombines TRBV7-9 with TRBJ2-6; no definite D call. Germline V gives CDR1 SEHNR, CDR2 FQNEAQ (reference sequence). Trimming left V 5 bases short and J 4 bases short, with 9 bases between. The CDR3 consists of 14 residues. The CDR3 protein is CASSPMGGANVLTF. The CDR3 nucleotides are TGTGCCAGCAGCCCTATGGGAGGGGCCAACGTCCTGACTTTC.

The chain employs TRBV20-1 and TRBJ2-1; 7 bases align to TRBD2. This CDR3 contains 15 residues. The germline CDR1 and CDR2 sequences are DFQATT and SNEGSKA (reference sequence). Germline trimming cut 3 bases from V and 0 bases from J; bases unmatched to any gene: 5. CDR3 sequence (DNA): TGCAGTGCTAGGGGGGGGTACCGCTCCTACAATGAGCAGTTCTTC. As protein: CSARGGYRSYNEQFF.

The chain links TRBV11-2 to TRBJ2-5; no firm D call. CDR3 length: 14 residues. CDR1 is SGHAT and CDR2 is FQNNGV in the germline V gene. Trimming cost V 3 bases and J 1 base, with 9 bases left between them. The CDR3 reads CASSLGPTQETQYF. The CDR3 DNA sequence: TGTGCCAGCAGCTTGGGTCCCACCCAAGAGACCCAGTACTTC.

The chain carries TRBV28 and TRBJ1-2, with D hard to call. CDR3 length equals 14 residues. Germline CDR1 MDHEN, CDR2 SYDVKM. V was clipped by 5 bases and J by 3 bases, with 13 bases between them. This chain's CDR3 is CASSEGLGDYGYTF. The CDR3 nucleotides read TGTGCCAGCAGTGAGGGTCTTGGGGACTATGGCTACACCTTC.

This sequence joins TRBV10-3 and TRBJ2-7, with TRBD1 identical over 8 bases. J was trimmed by 7 bases and V by 3 bases; bases with no gene match: 23. The CDR3 length is 19 residues. The germline CDR1 and CDR2 sequences are ENHRY and SYGVKD. CDR3 sequence (DNA): TGTGCCATCAGTGAAAGGGCTGCGACAGGGGCGGCTAGGGTCGATGAGCAGTACTTC. Residues: CAISERAATGAARVDEQYF.

The rearrangement links TRBV23-1 to TRBJ2-5; 7 positions match TRBD1. TRBV23-1 counts as an open reading frame of uncertain function. The CDR3 length is 16 residues. V lost 0 bases to trimming and J lost 2 bases; unmatched junction nucleotides: 6. In nucleotides, the CDR3 is TGCGCCAGCAGTCAATCCGGGACAGATCGTCAAGAGACCCAGTACTTC. Translating it yields CASSQSGTDRQETQYF.

This sequence joins TRBV20-1 and TRBJ2-7; maybe TRBD1 (6 bases). CDR1 and CDR2 (germline): DFQATT, SNEGSKA (reference sequence). V was cut by 4 bases and J by 5 bases, with 12 bases left in between. The CDR3 runs to 12 residues. CDR3 coding DNA: TGCAGTGCTACCATAACAGGGCACGAGCAGTACTTC. Translating gives CSATITGHEQYF.

CDR3 in DNA: TGCGCCAGCAGCTTGGTATCAGGGTTAGAGACCCAGTACTTC. Its translation: CASSLVSGLETQYF. This rearrangement joins TRBV5-1 to TRBJ2-5; D is perhaps TRBD1 (5 bases). CDR3 length equals 14 residues. Germline-derived CDR1 and CDR2 are SGHRS and YFSETQ. V lost 0 bases and J 4 bases, leaving 10 bases between the germline ends.

This clonotype showed up just a few times. The chain has TRBV4-1 and TRBJ1-2, with 10 bases lining up with TRBD1. The CDR3 runs to 17 residues. Germline CDR1 MGHRA, CDR2 YSYEKL. Trimming at V came to 2 bases and at J to 2 bases, leaving 8 bases not matched to a gene. CDR3 in DNA: TGCGCCAGCAGCCAACGACAGGGGGCGTTTTCGAACTATGGCTACACCTTC. Translating gives CASSQRQGAFSNYGYTF.

This chain links TRBV6-1 with TRBJ2-7, with 8 bases aligning to TRBD2. Trimming at V came to 5 bases and at J to 2 bases, leaving 8 bases not matched to a gene. Germline V gene lookup returns CDR1 MNHNS and CDR2 SASEGT. This CDR3 is built from 15 residues. The CDR3 protein is CASSRGTRLTYEQYF. Written as DNA, the CDR3 is TGTGCCAGCAGTCGAGGGACTAGGTTGACCTACGAGCAGTACTTC.